These T cell receptor beta chains were read from a single sample in a study of blood T cell repertoires in COVID-19. The data were produced by immunoSEQ multiplex PCR, yet TCRdb's version contains in-frame clones alone and is incomplete. The table has 250,000 to 350,000 clones, approximately 90% seen once; the top ten hold around 0.84%. The specimen was peripheral blood. The receptor set was obtained from a man younger than 45 with acute or convalescent COVID-19. Each CDR3 is given without its conserved first and last residue.

TRBV4-2	TRBJ1-5	ASSQDGAGNQPQH
TRBV24-1	TRBJ2-1	ATSEPQGARKF
TRBV28	TRBJ1-1	ASRAPGVNTEAF
TRBV18	TRBJ1-2	ASSPPGQGIYGYT
TRBV7-9	TRBJ1-1	ASSLLSAGATEAF
TRBV18	TRBJ1-2	ASSPNTGIENGYT
TRBV3-1/TRBV3-2	TRBJ2-1	ASSLGLAGSSF
TRBV18	TRBJ1-3	ASSETGPGSLGNTIY
TRBV28	TRBJ1-2	ASVVMGGDYGYT
TRBV19	TRBJ1-2	ASSNRGQGLQGLYGYT
TRBV27	TRBJ2-7	ASSLYGGGYEQY
TRBV5-4	TRBJ1-2	ASTGGANYGYT
TRBV6-6	TRBJ2-1	ASSPGQGNNNEQF
TRBV6-5	TRBJ1-1	ASSRDRGTEAF